Each of the 2 T cell receptor beta chains below was sequenced from the same sample in a study of graft-versus-host responses after intestinal transplantation. Measured with immunoSEQ multiplex PCR; TCRdb has only the in-frame clones, and not every one. The sample carries 43,000 or so clones, over 85% recorded once. This sample comprised PBMCs, obtained approximately 360 days after intestinal transplant. Source of these receptors: a human patient who received an intestinal transplant, so some T cells may come from the graft donor.

This sequence joins TRBV15 and TRBJ1-5, with TRBD1 identical over 7 bases. J lost 5 bases, V lost 4 bases, and 8 bases had no gene match. The CDR3 is made up of 15 amino acids. Germline V gene lookup returns CDR1 LNHNV and CDR2 YYDKDF (reference sequence). The CDR3 DNA reads TGTGCCACCAGCAAAGGGACAGACTCCCATCAGCCCCAGCATTTT. Its translation is CATSKGTDSHQPQHF.

The gene calls are TRBV6-5 and TRBJ1-6; D is perhaps TRBD1 (5 bases). The CDR3 extends over 15 amino acids. V lost 5 bases and J lost 6, with 14 bases in between. In germline, CDR1 is MNHEY, CDR2 SVGAGI. CDR3 amino acids: CASSPWGSSNSPLHF. The CDR3 nucleotides are TGTGCCAGCAGTCCCTGGGGGTCAAGTAATTCACCCCTCCACTTT.